This TCR beta chain stems from a study of naive and memory T cell subsets. Two oligonucleotides, mixed equimolar, formed the beta constant-region primer covering TRBC1 and TRBC2. Four rounds of PCR amplified the ligated cDNA using nested alpha and beta constant-region primers plus SP2. One entry per CDR3 protein, called by TCRdb with MiXCR from the UMI-ligation and nested PCR reads. Among 140,000 to 150,000 distinct CDR3 sequences listed, 15% to 20% were seen once. The V and J ends lost 8 bases and 2 bases respectively, with 19 bases between them. The CDR3 covers 15 residues. The table lists this clonotype with a few counts.

V gene TRBV12-3 or TRBV12-4 combines with J gene TRBJ2-7, with D perhaps assigned TRBD1 or TRBD2 (5 bases each). The sequenced material came from naive CD4+ T cells from blood. The clonotype was recovered from a human donor in good health. The CDR3 DNA is TGTGCCAGCCCAACTTCGCTTAGGGACCCCTACGAGCAGTACTTC. It codes for CASPTSLRDPYEQYF.